This T cell receptor beta chain was obtained from a study of tumor and adjacent non-tumor tissue in lung cancer. Regarding the study as a whole: TCR diversity was significantly greater in tumor than normal lung tissue. Top 100 clones took a larger repertoire share in normal lung.

The template was RNA from unsorted bulk tissue. Between August and November 2014, newly diagnosed, chemotherapy-naive lung cancer patients underwent thoracic surgery in China. CDR1 and CDR2 from the germline V gene are SEHNR and FQNEAQ (reference sequence). The ends lost 2 bases at V and 0 bases at J; junction bases unmatched: 6. The length of the CDR3 is 19 residues. On this clonotype itself: Its antigen is still unknown.

TCRbeta libraries were built with three rounds of nested PCR, modified from ARM-PCR. One entry per CDR3 protein results from TCRdb running MiXCR on the multiplex PCR reads. This table has 200,000 to 250,000 distinct CDR3 sequences, about two thirds appearing once. Sequencing used lung tumor tissue. The V call is TRBV7-9, the J call TRBJ2-6; 11 bases line up with TRBD2. The sequence was obtained from a man aged 55 to 70 with non-small cell lung cancer. The CDR3 here is CASSLPPSGGPSGANVLTF. CDR3 nucleotide sequence: TGTGCCAGCAGCTTACCCCCTAGCGGGGGGCCCTCTGGGGCCAACGTCCTGACTTTC.